This entry concerns a single T cell receptor (beta chain). Its antigen is unknown. CDR1 is SGHRS, CDR2 YFSETQ, per germline. The length of the CDR3 is 15 residues. V was clipped by 2 bases and J by 7 bases; unmatched bases: 8. The data were obtained in a study of shared clonotypes between healthy human individuals. Study results and limitations: Among the subsets, naive ones generally showed larger estimated richness than memory ones.

About 30,000 T cell genomes, or 200 to 250 ng DNA, went into the sorted-subset replicate PCRs. The repertoire was sequenced with immunoSEQ multiplex PCR; TCRdb's copy has only in-frame clones and lacks some. The data show roughly 640,000 clones, around 67% seen once. The rearrangement links TRBV5-1 to TRBJ2-1; TRBD2 aligns across 8 bases. The sequenced sample was memory CD4+ T cells sorted from blood. Subset denoted: CD45RA-negative fraction. This clonotype was sampled from a woman in her 30s in good health. CDR3 loop: CASSFSAGVSNEQFF. The CDR3 nucleotides are TGCGCCAGCAGCTTCTCAGCGGGAGTTTCAAATGAGCAGTTCTTC.